The 24 T cell receptor beta chains listed next were all sequenced from one sample in a study of resident and recirculating memory T cells in vitiligo. The repertoire was sequenced with immunoSEQ multiplex PCR; TCRdb's copy has only in-frame clones and lacks some. The repertoire consists of more than 70,000 clones, with approximately 90% occurring once and the leading ten covering about 5%. The specimen was blood. Every receptor here comes from a male donor with vitiligo.

The V gene is TRBV18, the J gene TRBJ2-1; 14 bases map to TRBD2. Per germline, CDR1 KGHSH and CDR2 LQKENI. Unmatched junction bases numbered 4, after V lost 5 bases and J lost 4 bases. The CDR3 is 16 residues long. CDR3 in DNA: TGTGCCAGCTCATTCGGGACTAGCGGGAGTTACAATGAGCAGTTCTTC. Amino acids: CASSFGTSGSYNEQFF.

V usage is TRBV27 and J usage is TRBJ1-2, with TRBD1 matching 8 bases. The CDR3 has 14 amino acids. Looked up from germline, CDR1 is MNHEY and CDR2 is SMNVEV (reference sequence). Trimming removed 7 bases from V and 4 bases from J; junction bases left unmatched: 8. The CDR3 loop is CASKGTGKSYGYTF. CDR3 nucleotides: TGTGCCAGCAAAGGGACAGGCAAGAGCTATGGCTACACCTTC.

The rearrangement links TRBV4-3 to TRBJ2-7; TRBD2 matches 9 bases. Germline V lookup: CDR1 LGHNA, CDR2 YSLEER. V lost 0 bases and J lost 3; bases outside the gene matches: 3. The CDR3 is made up of 15 amino acids. The CDR3 region is CASSQDRSGSYEQYF. In nucleotides, the CDR3 is TGCGCCAGCAGCCAAGATCGTAGCGGGAGCTACGAGCAGTACTTC.

The CDR3 DNA follows: TGTGCCAGCAGCTCTTCCGGGACAGGGGATAGGGGCTACACCTTC. Translated: CASSSSGTGDRGYTF. The chain has TRBV7-9 and TRBJ1-2; 10 bases line up with TRBD1. From germline, CDR1 is SEHNR and CDR2 FQNEAQ (reference sequence). The CDR3 sequence is 15 residues long. The V gene end was trimmed by 4 bases and the J gene end by 8 bases; junction bases not matched to a gene: 10.

The chain employs TRBV6-4 and TRBJ2-1; D is ambiguous. Germline CDR1 MRHNA, CDR2 SNTAGT. The CDR3 is 15 residues long. Trimming removed 2 bases from V and 0 bases from J, with 8 bases in between. Here the CDR3 DNA reads TGTGCCAGCAGTGACGGGTTAGCCTCCTACAATGAGCAGTTCTTC. Its protein is CASSDGLASYNEQFF.

This chain connects TRBV5-1 to TRBJ2-7; D perhaps matches TRBD2 (5 bases). The V end was cut by 0 bases, the J end by 5 bases, with 12 bases between. The CDR3 has 14 residues. Germline values: CDR1 SGHRS, CDR2 YFSETQ. The CDR3 spells CASSLAGLANEQYF. The CDR3, as DNA: TGCGCCAGCAGCTTGGCGGGGTTGGCGAACGAGCAGTACTTC. The full variable domain, completed using reference TRBV5-1 and TRBJ2-7, is KAGVTQTPRYLIKTRGQQVTLSCSPISGHRSVSWYQQTPGQGLQFLFEYFSETQRNKGNFPGRFSGRQFSNSRSEMNVSTLELGDSALYLCASSLAGLANEQYFGPGTRLTVT.

The rearrangement links TRBV6-5 to TRBJ1-2; no clear D gene. The germline V gene has CDR1 MNHEY and CDR2 SVGAGI. The CDR3 loop spans 12 amino acids. V lost 0 bases to trimming and J lost 8 bases, with 7 bases between them. CDR3 sequence: CASSYSGRGYTF. The CDR3 nucleotides are TGTGCCAGCAGTTACTCGGGCAGGGGCTACACCTTC.

This CDR3 reads CASSRAGTGEQFF. CDR3 sequence (DNA): TGTGCCAGCAGCCGGGCCGGGACAGGAGAGCAGTTCTTC. The genes are TRBV7-9 and TRBJ2-1; 8 bases are a match to TRBD1. There are 13 residues in the CDR3. V shed 5 bases, J shed 10 bases, and the junction held 7 bases outside the gene matches. Germline CDR1 reads SEHNR; CDR2 reads FQNEAQ (reference sequence).

The gene calls are TRBV10-1 and TRBJ1-1, with 7 bases identical to TRBD1. This CDR3 has 16 residues. The junction had 15 bases not matched to a gene; V was cut back by 6 bases and J by 5 bases. Germline assignment: CDR1 WNHNN and CDR2 SYGVQD (reference sequence). The CDR3 coding sequence is TGCGCCAGCAGCCCTTACCAGGGACAGATGATAACTGAAGCTTTCTTT. It is translated as CASSPYQGQMITEAFF.

V gene TRBV5-1 combines with J gene TRBJ1-2, with 9 nucleotides matching TRBD1. With 4 bases clipped from V and 7 bases from J, the junction kept 11 bases outside the gene matches. Germline V gives CDR1 SGHRS, CDR2 YFSETQ. There are 15 residues in the CDR3. The CDR3 nucleotides are TGCGCCAGCAGCGGGCAACAGGGGGCAAGTAGTGGCTACACCTTC. It encodes CASSGQQGASSGYTF.

The genes are TRBV7-8 and TRBJ1-5; a possible D gene is TRBD1 (6 bases). Trimming took off 5 bases at V and 5 bases at J, with 16 bases between the two ends. The CDR3 sequence is 15 residues long. Germline assignment: CDR1 SGHVS and CDR2 FQNEAQ. The CDR3 here is CASSHDRNGDQPQHF. CDR3 DNA: TGTGCCAGCAGCCACGACAGGAATGGTGATCAGCCCCAGCATTTT.

The chain employs TRBV27 and TRBJ2-5, with TRBD2 identical over 7 bases. CDR1 MNHEY and CDR2 SMNVEV come from the germline V gene (reference sequence). The CDR3 is 17 residues long. J gave up 0 bases and V 2 bases, and 9 bases lay outside the gene matches. The CDR3 here is CASSLRLPGGYQETQYF. CDR3 nucleotides: TGTGCCAGCAGTTTACGGCTACCGGGAGGCTACCAAGAGACCCAGTACTTC.

The rearrangement links TRBV28 to TRBJ2-7; TRBD2 agrees at 12 bases. CDR1 and CDR2 (germline): MDHEN, SYDVKM. This CDR3 comprises 17 residues. V lost 1 base and J lost 4; bases outside the gene matches: 8. The CDR3 nucleotides read TGTGCCAGCAGTTTATATCTTAGGACTAGCGGGATTTACGAGCAGTACTTC. Translation gives CASSLYLRTSGIYEQYF.

This clone was observed once. The V call is TRBV15, the J call TRBJ2-7; 9 positions agree with TRBD1. The CDR3 has 15 amino acids. V was clipped by 1 base and J by 0 bases; unmatched bases: 1. CDR1 is LNHNV, CDR2 YYDKDF, per germline (reference sequence). CDR3 coding DNA: TGTGCCACCAGCAGAGGGGACAGGGTCTCCTACGAGCAGTACTTC. It translates to CATSRGDRVSYEQYF.

This clone was counted once. CDR3: CASSLGASNTEAFF. The CDR3 DNA is TGTGCCAGCAGCTTAGGTGCCAGTAACACTGAAGCTTTCTTT. This chain connects TRBV7-9 to TRBJ1-1; D gene uncertain. The V gene lost 1 base and the J gene lost 2 bases, with 8 bases spanning the gap. Germline-derived CDR1 and CDR2 are SEHNR and FQNEAQ (reference sequence). The CDR3 totals 14 residues.

The CDR3 here is CASSTAGLAGAGGPYF. CDR3 nucleotide sequence: TGTGCCAGCAGCACGGCTGGCCTAGCGGGGGCGGGCGGCCCGTATTTT. The rearrangement joins TRBV13 to TRBJ2-3; TRBD2 agrees at 10 bases. After removal of 5 bases from V and 14 bases from J, the junction contained 19 bases not matched to a gene. The CDR3 loop spans 16 amino acids. Germline loops: CDR1 PRHDT, CDR2 FYEKMQ (reference sequence).

This clone was counted between two and nine times. The chain is built from TRBV6-1 and TRBJ2-4; 11 bases fit TRBD1. J was trimmed by 8 bases and V by 5 bases; bases with no gene match: 8. CDR1 is MNHNS, CDR2 SASEGT, per germline. This CDR3 is built from 15 residues. The CDR3, as DNA: TGTGCCAGCAGTACCGGACAGGGGGCGCCGGACATTCAGTACTTC. This encodes CASSTGQGAPDIQYF.

This chain joins TRBV18 and TRBJ1-1, with D possibly TRBD1 on 5 matching bases. V lost 2 bases and J lost 3, with 13 bases in between. CDR1 and CDR2 from the germline V gene are KGHSH and LQKENI. This CDR3 spans 15 amino acids. The CDR3 bases are TGTGCCAGCTCACCAATCTCCGGGGGTTACACTGAAGCTTTCTTT. Protein sequence: CASSPISGGYTEAFF.

This clone turned up a few times. This chain connects TRBV5-1 to TRBJ2-3, with 8 bases that match TRBD2. The ends lost 4 bases at V and 4 bases at J; junction bases unmatched: 8. Germline-derived CDR1 and CDR2 are SGHRS and YFSETQ. CDR3 length: 15 residues. CDR3 loop: CASSPRGGEADTQYF. The CDR3 DNA follows: TGCGCCAGCAGCCCCCGGGGGGGAGAAGCAGATACGCAGTATTTT.

The chain links TRBV10-3 to TRBJ2-7; TRBD2 matches 7 bases. CDR3 size: 15 residues. Germline CDR1 is ENHRY and CDR2 is SYGVKD. After removal of 0 bases from V and 1 base from J, the junction contained 3 bases not matched to a gene. CDR3 sequence (DNA): TGTGCCATCAGTGAGTCGGGCGGGAGATCCTACGAGCAGTACTTC. Residues: CAISESGGRSYEQYF.

The chain is built from TRBV10-3 and TRBJ2-7, with TRBD1 as a possible D gene (6 bases). V was clipped by 10 bases and J by 7 bases, with 23 bases between them. Germline loops: CDR1 ENHRY, CDR2 SYGVKD. The CDR3 is made up of 14 amino acids. The CDR3 nucleotides are TGTGCCAGCAATCCGGGACAAGGGGCCTGGGAGCAGTACTTC. It specifies CASNPGQGAWEQYF.

V gene TRBV18 combines with J gene TRBJ2-7; 7 bases match TRBD1. Losses at the gene ends were 5 bases for V and 6 bases for J; bases not matched to a gene: 4. The CDR3 totals 12 residues. The V gene's germline CDR1 is KGHSH and CDR2 LQKENI. CDR3 sequence: CASSKNRGEQYF. In DNA form, the CDR3 reads TGTGCCAGCTCAAAGAACAGGGGCGAGCAGTACTTC.

The V call is TRBV19, the J call TRBJ2-3, with 10 bases identical to TRBD2. Germline CDR1 reads LNHDA; CDR2 reads SQIVND (reference sequence). This CDR3 spans 18 amino acids. The V and J ends lost 7 bases and 0 bases, in that order; junction bases with no gene match: 13. The CDR3, as DNA: TGTGCCAGTACCCCACGAATAAGCGGGAGGGATAGCACAGATACGCAGTATTTT. Protein sequence: CASTPRISGRDSTDTQYF. The whole variable domain, filled in from reference TRBV19 and TRBJ2-3, reads DGGITQSPKYLFRKEGQNVTLSCEQNLNHDAMYWYRQDPGQGLRLIYYSQIVNDFQKGDIAEGYSVSREKKESFPLTVTSAQKNPTAFYLCASTPRISGRDSTDTQYFGPGTRLTVL.

The chain joins TRBV7-9 to TRBJ1-1, with 7 bases matching TRBD1. J gave up 1 base and V 5 bases, and 7 bases lay outside the gene matches. The CDR3 consists of 15 residues. Germline V gene sequence: CDR1 SEHNR, CDR2 FQNEAQ (reference sequence). CDR3 in amino acids: CASSPQGGTNTEAFF. Here the CDR3 DNA reads TGTGCCAGCAGCCCCCAGGGGGGAACGAACACTGAAGCTTTCTTT.